This T cell receptor beta chain stems from a study of blood T cell repertoires in COVID-19 (dated by TCRdb to 2020 to 2022). About the investigation overall: Samples covering the acute and convalescent phases of COVID-19 were provided by collaborators in the United States, Italy and Spain. A freely available public database, intended as a resource for researchers studying the immune response to SARS-CoV-2, is where the repertoires were released. The samples were drawn from two sources: the first 160 participants of the ongoing ImmuneRACE study, and fewer than 1,500 subjects contributed by 6 global collaborators. Where available, HLA class I and class II types were taken from metadata supplied by the sample provider and were not determined by assay-based typing. Subjects who had been exposed to COVID-19, were actively infected with it, or had recovered from it provided the deeply sampled blood TCRbeta repertoires that made up the dataset. The material from the prospective study consisted of cDNA or gDNA derived from T cells, B-cell-depleted T cells, or PBMCs. Nearly every sample came with metadata listing a de-identified subject ID, COVID-19 status, age in years and sex. Beyond this particular receptor, the publication reports: The amount of clinical and demographic metadata varied by source and participant and was provided uncurated.

In Seattle, one collaborating source enrolled patients while the infection was active and tracked those patients longitudinally over the course of disease. The collaborating institutions used their own protocols to collect whole blood in K2EDTA tubes. For TCRbeta analysis, collaborator samples were shipped as frozen whole blood, as isolated PBMCs, or as DNA extracted from either sample type. The germline V gene specifies SQVTM as CDR1 and ANQGSEA as CDR2. The CDR3 runs 14 amino acids, cysteine and phenylalanine included. Solely the CDR3 DNA is kept, with 42 bases framed from the first base. Trimming removed 5 bases from V and 6 bases from J, leaving 19 bases between the germline ends. TCRbeta CDR3 regions were amplified from genomic DNA using the immunoSEQ Assay, a bias-controlled multiplex PCR. The authors' analysis ran thus. The number of nucleated cells in each sample was estimated from the amplification of reference gene primers within the assay. Sequence reads were collapsed and filtered to measure the absolute abundance of every unique TCRbeta CDR3 rearrangement. Productive Simpson clonality was computed per sample as the square root of Simpson's diversity index over productive rearrangements. In TCRdb, the immuneACCESS table is reduced to in-frame sequences with V and J assigned. These tables do not hold every clone; where another copy was compared, an unresolved V gene accounts for under half, and the others remain unexplained. V and J calls plus clone size are reproduced from that table; the DNA served to infer D and trimming. Counted in this sample were 400,000 to 450,000 clones; roughly 88% of them appeared once. 10% to 15% of the sample is in the top ten clones.

This clone has a handful of counts. What antigen it recognizes has not been identified. Per-nucleotide qualities are absent, and no much larger clonotype sits a single base away. The sequenced sample consisted of peripheral blood. The origin of this receptor is a woman in her forties or fifties with COVID-19, enrolled during active disease. The chain is made from TRBV29-1 and TRBJ1-2; the D gene lacks a confident call. CDR3 reads: CSVYRGLDLDGYTF. Here is the DNA: TGCAGCGTTTACCGAGGGTTAGATCTTGATGGCTACACCTTC.